These T cell receptor beta chains were read from a single sample in a study of T cell repertoires in cytomegalovirus infection. One entry per CDR3 protein results from TCRdb running MiXCR on the reads. The profile shows about 63,000 distinct CDR3 sequences, 20% to 25% of them singletons. For these receptors, no antigen is known. The specimen comprised CD8+ T cells from cultured PBMCs, sampled from culture after CMV antigen stimulation. All receptors derive from a human donor in good health (CMV status not recorded). Some clones in this sample may be carry-over from other donors' samples. Both conserved end residues are part of each CDR3. Fields, in order: CDR3 DNA, CDR3 protein, CDR3 length, V gene, clone size, D gene, J gene. A D gene is named only where the DNA matches it firmly. For some rows the clone size is stated as once, few or many, or as a class when expanded; others skip it.

cdr3_nt: TGTGCCAGCAGCTTAGCGGGGACGGACACTACCAACTATGGCTACACCTTC
cdr3_aa: CASSLAGTDTTNYGYTF
cdr3_length: 17
v_call: TRBV7-8
clone_size: few
d_call: NA
j_call: TRBJ1-2

cdr3_nt: TGTGCCAGCAGTCGGGAGGGGACGGATGGCTACACCTTC
cdr3_aa: CASSREGTDGYTF
cdr3_length: 13
v_call: TRBV9
clone_size: few
d_call: NA
j_call: TRBJ1-2

cdr3_nt: TGTGCCAGCAGTTTATCGGAGGCAGGGCCACTTTCCGGGCAGTTCTTC
cdr3_aa: CASSLSEAGPLSGQFF
cdr3_length: 16
v_call: TRBV28
clone_size: many
d_call: NA
j_call: TRBJ2-1

cdr3_nt: TGTGCCAGCAGGTTCCAGACTAGCGAGGGCAATGAGCAGTTCTTC
cdr3_aa: CASRFQTSEGNEQFF
cdr3_length: 15
v_call: TRBV28
clone_size: NA
d_call: TRBD2
j_call: TRBJ2-1

cdr3_nt: TGTGCCACCCAGTTCTCGCCGGGGCCGCTAGGGGATAATGAGCAGTTCTTC
cdr3_aa: CATQFSPGPLGDNEQFF
cdr3_length: 17
v_call: TRBV19
clone_size: NA
d_call: NA
j_call: TRBJ2-1

cdr3_nt: TGTGCCAGTAGGCCGGGACAGGGGACTGGCTACACCTTC
cdr3_aa: CASRPGQGTGYTF
cdr3_length: 13
v_call: TRBV19
clone_size: few
d_call: TRBD1
j_call: TRBJ1-2

cdr3_nt: TGTGCCAGCAGTGAAGTAATGTACTCTGGAAACACCATATATTTT
cdr3_aa: CASSEVMYSGNTIYF
cdr3_length: 15
v_call: TRBV6-1
clone_size: NA
d_call: NA
j_call: TRBJ1-3

cdr3_nt: TGTGCCAGCAGCTCGGGACTAGCGGGGGTCACAGATACGCAGTATTTT
cdr3_aa: CASSSGLAGVTDTQYF
cdr3_length: 16
v_call: TRBV7-2
clone_size: NA
d_call: TRBD2
j_call: TRBJ2-3

cdr3_nt: TGTGCCAGCTCACCACCGACAGGCTATGGCTACACCTTC
cdr3_aa: CASSPPTGYGYTF
cdr3_length: 13
v_call: TRBV18
clone_size: few
d_call: NA
j_call: TRBJ1-2

cdr3_nt: TGTGCCAGCAGCTCGACAGGCACAGATACGCAGTATTTT
cdr3_aa: CASSSTGTDTQYF
cdr3_length: 13
v_call: TRBV7-6
clone_size: NA
d_call: NA
j_call: TRBJ2-3

cdr3_nt: TGTGCCAGCATCCTCGTACTGGGGCGCGACACTGAAGCTTTCTTT
cdr3_aa: CASILVLGRDTEAFF
cdr3_length: 15
v_call: TRBV12-3/TRBV12-4
clone_size: NA
d_call: NA
j_call: TRBJ1-1

cdr3_nt: TGTGCCAGCAGCTCCCTATTGGACAGGACTGAATCCTACAATGAGCAGTTCTTC
cdr3_aa: CASSSLLDRTESYNEQFF
cdr3_length: 18
v_call: TRBV7-9
clone_size: many
d_call: TRBD1
j_call: TRBJ2-1

cdr3_nt: TGTGCCATCAGCGAGAACCCGGTCGGGGGGGAGTACGAGCAGTACTTC
cdr3_aa: CAISENPVGGEYEQYF
cdr3_length: 16
v_call: TRBV10-3
clone_size: many
d_call: TRBD2
j_call: TRBJ2-7

cdr3_nt: TGTGCCAGCAGCCAAGGGACAGGGTCTTCTTATAATGAAAAACTGTTTTTT
cdr3_aa: CASSQGTGSSYNEKLFF
cdr3_length: 17
v_call: TRBV4-2
clone_size: few
d_call: TRBD1
j_call: TRBJ1-4

cdr3_nt: TGTGCCAGCAGTTACCAAGGGGGGGCGGACGGCTACACCTTC
cdr3_aa: CASSYQGGADGYTF
cdr3_length: 14
v_call: TRBV6-5
clone_size: few
d_call: NA
j_call: TRBJ1-2

cdr3_nt: TGTGCCAGCATGCACAGGGCGCGCGGGGGTGCAACTAATGAAAAACTGTTTTTT
cdr3_aa: CASMHRARGGATNEKLFF
cdr3_length: 18
v_call: TRBV7-6
clone_size: NA
d_call: NA
j_call: TRBJ1-4

cdr3_nt: TGTGCCAGCATGGCAGAGGGCAATGAGCAGTTCTTC
cdr3_aa: CASMAEGNEQFF
cdr3_length: 12
v_call: TRBV7-9
clone_size: few
d_call: NA
j_call: TRBJ2-1

cdr3_nt: TGTGCCAGCAGCCTACAGGGCTCGGGCACTGAAGCTTTCTTT
cdr3_aa: CASSLQGSGTEAFF
cdr3_length: 14
v_call: TRBV7-8
clone_size: NA
d_call: NA
j_call: TRBJ1-1

cdr3_nt: TGTGCCAGCAGCTTAGTCTTCAACTCAGAGGTGGCTGAAGCTTTCTTT
cdr3_aa: CASSLVFNSEVAEAFF
cdr3_length: 16
v_call: TRBV7-9
clone_size: few
d_call: NA
j_call: TRBJ1-1

cdr3_nt: TGTGCCAGCAGCTCAACGACTAGCGGGGGCTTTGATACGCAGTATTTT
cdr3_aa: CASSSTTSGGFDTQYF
cdr3_length: 16
v_call: TRBV7-9
clone_size: NA
d_call: TRBD2
j_call: TRBJ2-3

cdr3_nt: TGTGCCAGCAGGGATCCTCGGGTAGCGCAAAGCAATGAGCAGTTCTTC
cdr3_aa: CASRDPRVAQSNEQFF
cdr3_length: 16
v_call: TRBV6-1
clone_size: NA
d_call: NA
j_call: TRBJ2-1

cdr3_nt: TGTGCCAGCAGTTCGCCTCTAGCGGGGGGGCCGGATACGCAGTATTTT
cdr3_aa: CASSSPLAGGPDTQYF
cdr3_length: 16
v_call: TRBV6-2/TRBV6-3
clone_size: NA
d_call: TRBD2
j_call: TRBJ2-3

cdr3_nt: TGTGCCAGCAGTCTTGACGGACCCCCCTACGAGCAGTACTTC
cdr3_aa: CASSLDGPPYEQYF
cdr3_length: 14
v_call: TRBV6-5
clone_size: few
d_call: NA
j_call: TRBJ2-7

cdr3_nt: TGTGCCAGCAGTTACTCGGGCCCCTACGAGCAGTACTTC
cdr3_aa: CASSYSGPYEQYF
cdr3_length: 13
v_call: TRBV6-2/TRBV6-3
clone_size: few
d_call: NA
j_call: TRBJ2-7

cdr3_nt: TGTGCCAGCAGCCCGGGGACAGGCCATCAGCCCCAGCATTTT
cdr3_aa: CASSPGTGHQPQHF
cdr3_length: 14
v_call: TRBV7-6
clone_size: NA
d_call: TRBD1
j_call: TRBJ1-5

cdr3_nt: TGTGCCAGCAGCCTCGGGACTAGCGGGGGCCTCACAGATACGCAGTATTTT
cdr3_aa: CASSLGTSGGLTDTQYF
cdr3_length: 17
v_call: TRBV7-8
clone_size: NA
d_call: TRBD2
j_call: TRBJ2-3

cdr3_nt: TGTGCCAGCAGTTACTCGACGGCCTTGTCTAGCGGGGGAATTGAGCAGTTCTTC
cdr3_aa: CASSYSTALSSGGIEQFF
cdr3_length: 18
v_call: TRBV6-2/TRBV6-3
clone_size: few
d_call: TRBD2
j_call: TRBJ2-1

cdr3_nt: TGTGCCAGCACTCTTGCAGGGGGCGTTAAAGGCTACACCTTC
cdr3_aa: CASTLAGGVKGYTF
cdr3_length: 14
v_call: TRBV28
clone_size: few
d_call: TRBD1
j_call: TRBJ1-2

cdr3_nt: TGTGCCAGTAGTGCGAGACAGGACTACGAGCAGTACTTC
cdr3_aa: CASSARQDYEQYF
cdr3_length: 13
v_call: TRBV19
clone_size: NA
d_call: NA
j_call: TRBJ2-7

cdr3_nt: TGTGCCAGCAGTCCGACAGGGACGAATCAGCCCCAGCATTTT
cdr3_aa: CASSPTGTNQPQHF
cdr3_length: 14
v_call: TRBV12-3/TRBV12-4
clone_size: NA
d_call: TRBD1
j_call: TRBJ1-5

cdr3_nt: TGTGCCAGCAGCCGTTATGACGGTCCGTATCAGCCCCAGCATTTT
cdr3_aa: CASSRYDGPYQPQHF
cdr3_length: 15
v_call: TRBV7-2
clone_size: few
d_call: NA
j_call: TRBJ1-5

cdr3_nt: TGTGCCAGCAGATCTAGACACAACACTGAAGCTTTCTTT
cdr3_aa: CASRSRHNTEAFF
cdr3_length: 13
v_call: TRBV6-6
clone_size: NA
d_call: NA
j_call: TRBJ1-1

cdr3_nt: TGTGCCAGCAGCTTAGGGGATTCCGAGCAGTACTTC
cdr3_aa: CASSLGDSEQYF
cdr3_length: 12
v_call: TRBV7-6
clone_size: NA
d_call: NA
j_call: TRBJ2-7

cdr3_nt: TGCGCCAGCAGCCAAGATTGGTCTTTCGAGGACACTGAAGCTTTCTTT
cdr3_aa: CASSQDWSFEDTEAFF
cdr3_length: 16
v_call: TRBV4-1
clone_size: few
d_call: NA
j_call: TRBJ1-1

cdr3_nt: TGTGCCAGCAGCTTACCAGCGGGGGGGAGAAATACGCAGTATTTT
cdr3_aa: CASSLPAGGRNTQYF
cdr3_length: 15
v_call: TRBV7-8
clone_size: few
d_call: TRBD2
j_call: TRBJ2-3

cdr3_nt: TGTGCCAGCAGCCCCGGACAGGGTCCAGAGACCCAGTACTTC
cdr3_aa: CASSPGQGPETQYF
cdr3_length: 14
v_call: TRBV7-8
clone_size: NA
d_call: TRBD1
j_call: TRBJ2-5

cdr3_nt: TGTGCCAGCAGCACGAGGAAAGAAGCTTTCTTT
cdr3_aa: CASSTRKEAFF
cdr3_length: 11
v_call: TRBV7-8
clone_size: few
d_call: NA
j_call: TRBJ1-1

cdr3_nt: TGTGCCAGCAGCCGCAGTCGACAGGGCCAATACAATGAGCAGTTCTTC
cdr3_aa: CASSRSRQGQYNEQFF
cdr3_length: 16
v_call: TRBV7-2
clone_size: medium-sized
d_call: TRBD1
j_call: TRBJ2-1

cdr3_nt: TGTGCCACCAGTGATAGCCAGACGGACCAAGAGACCCAGTACTTC
cdr3_aa: CATSDSQTDQETQYF
cdr3_length: 15
v_call: TRBV24-1
clone_size: NA
d_call: NA
j_call: TRBJ2-5

cdr3_nt: TGTGCCAGCAGTTTTCCCACTAGCGGGAGCGAGCAGTACTTC
cdr3_aa: CASSFPTSGSEQYF
cdr3_length: 14
v_call: TRBV28
clone_size: NA
d_call: TRBD2
j_call: TRBJ2-7

cdr3_nt: TGTGCCAGCAGCTTGTGGACAGGGTTCCAAGAGACCCAGTACTTC
cdr3_aa: CASSLWTGFQETQYF
cdr3_length: 15
v_call: TRBV7-2
clone_size: few
d_call: TRBD1
j_call: TRBJ2-5

cdr3_nt: TGTGCCAGTAGTATCGAGGTCCTCCGACTCACAGATACGCAGTATTTT
cdr3_aa: CASSIEVLRLTDTQYF
cdr3_length: 16
v_call: TRBV19
clone_size: NA
d_call: NA
j_call: TRBJ2-3

cdr3_nt: TGTGCCAGCAGCCCTTCAATCGCAGCTTTATCTGGAAACACCATATATTTT
cdr3_aa: CASSPSIAALSGNTIYF
cdr3_length: 17
v_call: TRBV7-6
clone_size: NA
d_call: NA
j_call: TRBJ1-3

cdr3_nt: TGTGCCAGCAGCAAAACACAGGGATATTACACTGAAGCTTTCTTT
cdr3_aa: CASSKTQGYYTEAFF
cdr3_length: 15
v_call: TRBV7-6
clone_size: NA
d_call: NA
j_call: TRBJ1-1

cdr3_nt: TGTGCCAGCAGTTTATGGGGCAGAGAAGCTTTCTTT
cdr3_aa: CASSLWGREAFF
cdr3_length: 12
v_call: TRBV27
clone_size: NA
d_call: NA
j_call: TRBJ1-1

cdr3_nt: TGTGCCAGCAGCTTAGAGTGGGGTAGAACCTACGAGCAGTACTTC
cdr3_aa: CASSLEWGRTYEQYF
cdr3_length: 15
v_call: TRBV7-2
clone_size: NA
d_call: NA
j_call: TRBJ2-7

cdr3_nt: TGTGCCAGCAGCTTAGGGGACAGGGGGCTAAGATGGGATTCACCCCTCCACTTT
cdr3_aa: CASSLGDRGLRWDSPLHF
cdr3_length: 18
v_call: TRBV7-2
clone_size: many
d_call: TRBD1
j_call: TRBJ1-6